The rows below give T cell receptor beta chains drawn from one sample of a study of T cells in Graves' hyperthyroidism and ophthalmopathy. One entry per CDR3 protein, called by TCRdb with MiXCR from the multiplex PCR reads. The repertoire consists of hundreds of thousands of distinct CDR3 sequences, with 12% to 15% occurring once and the leading ten covering roughly a tenth. Specimen: blood. The receptors stem from a woman between 18 and 29 years old with Graves' hyperthyroidism. CDR3s include the opening cysteine and the closing phenylalanine or tryptophan. A D gene is named only where the DNA matches it firmly. Only part of the rows carry a size: once, few, many, or a class if the clone is expanded.

J	size	V	D	CDR3	DNA
TRBJ1-5	NA	TRBV18	NA	CASSPPNPVGERNQPQHF	TGTGCCAGCTCACCACCTAACCCAGTAGGGGAGCGCAATCAGCCCCAGCATTTT
TRBJ2-5	many	TRBV12-3/TRBV12-4	TRBD2	CASRPGTSRETQYF	TGTGCCAGCAGGCCAGGGACTAGCCGGGAGACCCAGTACTTC
TRBJ1-5	many	TRBV7-2	NA	CASSLLADQPQHF	TGTGCCAGCAGCTTATTGGCGGATCAGCCCCAGCATTTT
TRBJ2-3	many	TRBV7-3	NA	CASSLTATTSTDTQYF	TGTGCCAGCAGCTTAACGGCGACAACTAGCACAGATACGCAGTATTTT
TRBJ1-1	NA	TRBV15	NA	CATSIGQSLRNTEAFF	TGTGCCACCAGCATCGGACAGTCCCTCCGGAACACTGAAGCTTTCTTT
TRBJ2-7	few	TRBV29-1	TRBD2	CSVDLGGTEQYF	TGCAGCGTGGACCTCGGGGGGACCGAGCAGTACTTC
TRBJ1-1	many	TRBV4-1	NA	CASSQDLAGIFTEAFF	TGCGCCAGCAGCCAAGATCTGGCGGGGATATTCACTGAAGCTTTCTTT
TRBJ1-4	once	TRBV14	NA	CASSQDRWGTNEKLFF	TGTGCCAGCAGCCAAGATCGGTGGGGAACTAATGAAAAACTGTTTTTT
TRBJ2-5	many	TRBV3-1	NA	CASSQSYPTQYF	TGTGCCAGCAGCCAAAGTTACCCGACCCAGTACTTC
TRBJ1-1	many	TRBV2	NA	CASSDPALNTEAFF	TGTGCCAGCAGTGACCCCGCCTTGAACACTGAAGCTTTCTTT
TRBJ2-5	many	TRBV7-9	NA	CASSGQQETQYF	TGTGCCAGCTCCGGACAGCAAGAGACCCAGTACTTC
TRBJ1-2	many	TRBV27	TRBD1	CASSSRTGGYYGYTF	TGTGCCAGCAGTTCAAGGACAGGAGGGTACTATGGCTACACCTTC
TRBJ2-7	many	TRBV11-2	TRBD2	CASSLLASGTYEQYF	TGTGCCAGCAGCTTATTGGCTAGCGGGACGTACGAGCAGTACTTC
TRBJ2-7	few	TRBV6-5	NA	CASSYSEGGQRVYEQYF	TGTGCCAGCAGTTACTCGGAGGGTGGGCAAAGGGTCTACGAGCAGTACTTC
TRBJ1-2	NA	TRBV19	TRBD1	CASSGTGGSNYGYTF	TGTGCCAGTAGTGGGACAGGGGGGTCTAACTATGGCTACACCTTC
TRBJ1-2	few	TRBV13	NA	CASSLGLSYGYTF	TGTGCCAGCAGCTTAGGCCTCAGTTATGGCTACACCTTC
TRBJ2-2	few	TRBV20-1	NA	CSAESLTRVGELFF	TGCAGTGCTGAGTCCCTGACTAGGGTCGGGGAGCTGTTTTTT
TRBJ2-1	many	TRBV6-1	TRBD1	CASSPKGQLTYNEQFF	TGTGCCAGCAGTCCCAAGGGACAGCTAACCTACAATGAGCAGTTCTTC